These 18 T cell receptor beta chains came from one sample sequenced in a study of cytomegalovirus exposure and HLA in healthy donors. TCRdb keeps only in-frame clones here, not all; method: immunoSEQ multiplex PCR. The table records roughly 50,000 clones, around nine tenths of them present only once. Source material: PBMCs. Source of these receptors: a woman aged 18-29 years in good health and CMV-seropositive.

The CDR3 coding sequence is TGTGCCAGCCTGGGACAGAACTATGGCTACACCTTC. Translating it yields CASLGQNYGYTF. The V and J genes are TRBV28 and TRBJ1-2, with 7 bases fitting TRBD1. The trim removed 8 bases at V and 2 bases at J, leaving 2 bases unmatched. Per germline, CDR1 MDHEN and CDR2 SYDVKM. This CDR3 comprises 12 residues.

CDR3 amino acids: CASSLTPGDTGELFF. As DNA, the CDR3 is TGTGCCAGCAGCCTAACCCCGGGGGACACCGGGGAGCTGTTTTTT. The V and J genes are TRBV9 and TRBJ2-2, with D perhaps TRBD2 (6 bases). This CDR3 contains 15 residues. The germline gives CDR1 SGDLS, CDR2 YYNGEE. The V end was cut by 4 bases, the J end by 3 bases, with 13 bases between.

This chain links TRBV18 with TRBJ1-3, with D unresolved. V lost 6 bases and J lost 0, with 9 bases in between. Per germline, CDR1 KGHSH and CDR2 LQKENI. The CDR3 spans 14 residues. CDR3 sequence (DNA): TGTGCCAGCTCCGCAGGCCCCTCTGGAAACACCATATATTTT. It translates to CASSAGPSGNTIYF. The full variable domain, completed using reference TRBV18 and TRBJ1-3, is NAGVMQNPRHLVRRRGQEARLRCSPMKGHSHVYWYRQLPEEGLKFMVYLQKENIIDESGMPKERFSAEFPKEGPSILRIQQVVRGDSAAYFCASSAGPSGNTIYFGEGSWLTVV.

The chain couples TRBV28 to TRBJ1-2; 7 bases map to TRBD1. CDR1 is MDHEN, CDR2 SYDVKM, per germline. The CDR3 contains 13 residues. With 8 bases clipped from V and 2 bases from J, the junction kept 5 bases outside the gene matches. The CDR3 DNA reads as TGTGCCAGCGGTGGGGGACAGAACTATGGCTACACCTTC. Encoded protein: CASGGGQNYGYTF.

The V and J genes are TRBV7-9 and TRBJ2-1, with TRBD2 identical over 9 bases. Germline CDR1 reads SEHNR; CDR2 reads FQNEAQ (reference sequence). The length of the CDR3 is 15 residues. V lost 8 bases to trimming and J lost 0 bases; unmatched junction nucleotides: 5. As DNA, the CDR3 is TGTGCCAGCTGCGGGGGGGCCCTCTCCTACAATGAGCAGTTCTTC. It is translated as CASCGGALSYNEQFF.

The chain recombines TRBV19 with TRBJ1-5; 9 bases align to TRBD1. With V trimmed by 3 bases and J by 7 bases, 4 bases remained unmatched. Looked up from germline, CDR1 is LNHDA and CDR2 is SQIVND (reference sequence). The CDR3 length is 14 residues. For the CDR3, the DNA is TGTGCCAGTAGTATGGGACAGGGAGTGCAGCCCCAGCATTTT. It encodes CASSMGQGVQPQHF.

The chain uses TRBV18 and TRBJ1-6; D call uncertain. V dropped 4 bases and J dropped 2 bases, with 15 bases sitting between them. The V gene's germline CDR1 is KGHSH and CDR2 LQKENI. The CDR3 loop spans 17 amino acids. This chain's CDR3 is CASSQQRQFAYNSPLHF. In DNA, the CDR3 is TGTGCCAGCTCACAACAGCGGCAGTTTGCCTATAATTCACCCCTCCACTTT.

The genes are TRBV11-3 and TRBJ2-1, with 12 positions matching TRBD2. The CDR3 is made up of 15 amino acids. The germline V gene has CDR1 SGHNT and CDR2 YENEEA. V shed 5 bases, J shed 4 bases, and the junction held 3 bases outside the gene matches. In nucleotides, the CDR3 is TGTGCCAGCAGCAAACTAGCGGGGGGTTACAATGAGCAGTTCTTC. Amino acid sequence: CASSKLAGGYNEQFF.

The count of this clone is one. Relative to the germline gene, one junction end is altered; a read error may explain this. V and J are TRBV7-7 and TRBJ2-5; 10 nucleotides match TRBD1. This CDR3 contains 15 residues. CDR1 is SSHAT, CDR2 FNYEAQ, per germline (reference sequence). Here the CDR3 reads CASSPTGGFQETQYF. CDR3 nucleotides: TGTGCTAGCAGCCCGACAGGGGGCTTCCAAGAGACCCAGTACTTC.

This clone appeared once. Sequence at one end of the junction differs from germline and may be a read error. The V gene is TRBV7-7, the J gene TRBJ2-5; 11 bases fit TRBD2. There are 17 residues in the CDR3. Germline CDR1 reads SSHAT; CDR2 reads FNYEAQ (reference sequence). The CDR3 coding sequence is TGTGCTAGCAGCCCTGGGAATAGCGGGGGGGCCTCAGAGACCCAGTACTTC. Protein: CASSPGNSGGASETQYF.

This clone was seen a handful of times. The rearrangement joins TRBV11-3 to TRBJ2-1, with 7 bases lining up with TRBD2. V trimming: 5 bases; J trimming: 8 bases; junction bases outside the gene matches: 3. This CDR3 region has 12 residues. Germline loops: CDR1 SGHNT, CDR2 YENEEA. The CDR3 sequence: CASSLSGYEQFF. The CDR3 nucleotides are TGTGCCAGCAGCCTTAGCGGGTATGAGCAGTTCTTC.

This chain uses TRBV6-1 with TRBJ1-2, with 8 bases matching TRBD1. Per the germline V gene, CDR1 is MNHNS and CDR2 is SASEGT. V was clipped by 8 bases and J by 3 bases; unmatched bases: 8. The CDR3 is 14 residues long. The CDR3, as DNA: TGTGCCAGCGGAAAGACAGGGGTCGACTATGGCTACACCTTC. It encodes CASGKTGVDYGYTF.

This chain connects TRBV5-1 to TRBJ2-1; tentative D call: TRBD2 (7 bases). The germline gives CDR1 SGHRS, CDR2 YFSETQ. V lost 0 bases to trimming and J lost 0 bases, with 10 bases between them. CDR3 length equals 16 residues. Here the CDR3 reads CASSLERGASYNEQFF. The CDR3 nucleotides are TGCGCCAGCAGCTTGGAACGGGGGGCCTCCTACAATGAGCAGTTCTTC.

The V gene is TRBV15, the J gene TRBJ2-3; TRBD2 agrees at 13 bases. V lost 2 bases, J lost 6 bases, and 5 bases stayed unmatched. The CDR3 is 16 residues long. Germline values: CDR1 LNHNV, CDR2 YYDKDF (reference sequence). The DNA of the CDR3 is TGTGCCACCAGCAGAAGACTAGCGGGGGGCGGGGATACGCAGTATTTT. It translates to CATSRRLAGGGDTQYF.

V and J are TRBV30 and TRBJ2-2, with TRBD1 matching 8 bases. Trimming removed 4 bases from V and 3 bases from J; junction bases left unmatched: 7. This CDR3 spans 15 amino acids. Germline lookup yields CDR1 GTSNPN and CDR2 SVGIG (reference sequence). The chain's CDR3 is CAWMADRDYTGELFF. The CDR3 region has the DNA TGTGCCTGGATGGCGGACAGGGACTACACCGGGGAGCTGTTTTTT.

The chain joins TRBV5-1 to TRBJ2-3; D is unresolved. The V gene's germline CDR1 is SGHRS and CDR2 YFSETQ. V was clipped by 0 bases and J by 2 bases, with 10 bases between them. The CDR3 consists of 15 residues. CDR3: CASSLGGVNTDTQYF. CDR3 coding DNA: TGCGCCAGCAGCTTGGGTGGAGTGAACACAGATACGCAGTATTTT.

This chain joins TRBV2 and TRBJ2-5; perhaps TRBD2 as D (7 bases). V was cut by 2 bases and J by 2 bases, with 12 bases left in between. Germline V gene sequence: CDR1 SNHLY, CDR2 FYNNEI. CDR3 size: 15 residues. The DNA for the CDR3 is TGTGCCAGCAGTGAATTGCGGGGGCGGCAAGAGACCCAGTACTTC. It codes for CASSELRGRQETQYF.

CDR3 DNA sequence: TGTGCCAGCAGCTCTGGGGGGGATAATTCACCCCTCCACTTT. Its translation is CASSSGGDNSPLHF. The genes are TRBV5-6 and TRBJ1-6; D is perhaps TRBD1 (5 bases). The CDR3 has 14 residues. Trimming pared 3 bases from V and 5 bases from J, leaving 9 bases between. Germline loops: CDR1 SGHDT, CDR2 YYEEEE.